This T cell receptor (beta chain) emerged from a study of blood T cell repertoires in COVID-19. Study-wide context: COVID-19 samples from acute and convalescent phases originated in the United States, Italy and Spain.

The CDR3 length is 15 residues. Germline lookup yields CDR1 SGHRS and CDR2 YFSETQ. V lost 4 bases to trimming and J lost 6 bases; unmatched junction nucleotides: 6. Clones were read by immunoSEQ multiplex PCR, and TCRdb kept only the in-frame ones, dropping some. The data hold 180,000 or so clones, with about 81% observed a single time. The receptor was isolated from a woman older than 75 with COVID-19, enrolled during active disease. The chain combines TRBV5-1 with TRBJ2-1; 11 positions match TRBD2. Sequencing was performed on peripheral blood. The CDR3 reads CASSTSLAGGNEQFF. CDR3 bases: TGCGCCAGCAGCACCTCGCTAGCGGGAGGCAATGAGCAGTTCTTC.